The text below deals with one TCR beta chain. This clonotype came up many times. Its target antigen remains unknown. Base qualities are not provided; no much larger clone lies one nucleotide away. Stable Graves' hyperthyroidism was defined as no progression to ophthalmopathy during 18 months of follow-up. Hyperthyroidism patients were aged 18 to 65 years and newly diagnosed, with disease duration of less than 2 months. Patients with uncontrolled infections, other autoimmune diseases, pregnancy or lactation were excluded. Diagnoses relied on clinical symptoms, serum thyroxine and TRAb, thyroid ultrasound and orbital computed tomography. PBMCs were separated from roughly 9.6 ml of fresh peripheral blood using Ficoll-Paque density gradient centrifugation. Total RNA was extracted using Trizol reagent, and RNA quality was assessed on an Agilent 2100 Bioanalyzer. The record originates from a study of T cells in Graves' hyperthyroidism and ophthalmopathy (dated by TCRdb to about 2019). About the investigation overall: Peripheral blood samples were taken at the time of initial diagnosis, prior to any treatment. To identify TCR V-J signatures that set the groups apart, the researchers used a discovery cohort of 100 or so patients, made up of 40 to 45 with Graves' ophthalmopathy and about 60 with stable Graves' hyperthyroidism. An independent validation cohort of under 20 hyperthyroidism patients and approximately 16 patients who later progressed to ophthalmopathy tested prospective prediction of ophthalmopathy. For training and testing, the 100 or so patients in the discovery cohort were randomly divided in a 7:3 ratio. The study also compared thyroid tissue and blood T-cell repertoires from about six Graves' hyperthyroidism patients. Once sampling was done, hyperthyroidism patients were given methimazole at a starting dose of 30 mg daily, whereas ophthalmopathy patients were given high-dose intravenous methylprednisolone. The paper describes TCR Vbeta CDR3 sequencing of about 140 peripheral blood samples, made up of some 40 ophthalmopathy patients, more than 70 hyperthyroidism patients and 17 progressor patients. The paper's findings and limits, for the study overall: In cross-validation, a model built on a 13 V-J signature told ophthalmopathy apart from stable hyperthyroidism with roughly 87% sensitivity and 81% to 82% specificity, and in testing the same model reached 80%/75%. In validation, the model predicted progression to ophthalmopathy with 55% to 71% sensitivity and roughly 75% specificity, a median of approximately 6.5 months before onset. Most expanded thyroid clonotypes (frequency above 0.001) were also detected in blood, suggesting blood repertoires may reflect thyroid immune responses. Sample size was not statistically predetermined, and blinding of investigators to group allocation was not performed.

The TCR beta CDR3 regions were amplified from the RNA transcripts. A first-round RT-PCR of the TCR CDR3 used the HTBI primer set with the Qiagen OneStep RT-PCR kit. Libraries were constructed in a second round of multiplex PCR, after which size selection and purification were performed. The libraries were sequenced on an Illumina HiSeq2000 using paired-end 100 bp reads. Turning to the authors' computational methods: SOAPnuke was used to process the raw data, removing reads that contained adapters or uncalled bases, had a mean Phred below 15, or lacked an exact match to the constant primer or identifier. COPE v1.2.5 was used to merge the high-quality paired reads, and each unique nucleotide sequence was defined as a clonotype. MiTCR v1.1 was used to align clonotypes to the IMGT TRBV, TRBD and TRBJ reference segments. Only V-J combinations with frequency above 0.0001, covering about 99% of repertoires, were analysed. The TCS score was defined as the ratio of F50 (clonal expansion) to E x V (chaos), calculated using BLOSUM62-based TCRdist between CDR3 peptides within each V-J. Welch's t-statistics and random forest reduced roughly 540 V-J features to about 12, which were used in a naive Bayes classifier (R e1071). Through fastp at Q25 and MiXCR, TCRdb rebuilt clones from the public reads, retaining in-frame beta chains. Each record represents a unique CDR3 protein, reported with the most common genes and DNA among its rows. Clone size and V and J calls follow TCRdb, not the original study. The sample data list fewer than 650,000 distinct CDR3 sequences, and roughly 15% of these were observed just once. The ten biggest clones cover approximately 15% of the sample.

There are 12 amino acids in the CDR3, from cysteine to phenylalanine inclusive. The read is trimmed to its CDR3 DNA, 36 bases read in frame from base 1. At the junction V is shortened by 5 bases and J by 6 bases, with 11 bases in between. CDR1 and CDR2, looked up from the germline V gene, are SGHAT and FQNNGV. The chain joins TRBV11-2 to TRBJ2-7; the D gene assignment is ambiguous. This receptor was identified in a woman between 35 and 50 years old with Graves' hyperthyroidism. Sequencing was performed on blood. The CDR3 here reads CASSLTFSEQYF. The sequence in DNA is TGTGCCAGCAGCCTTACTTTTTCCGAGCAGTACTTC.